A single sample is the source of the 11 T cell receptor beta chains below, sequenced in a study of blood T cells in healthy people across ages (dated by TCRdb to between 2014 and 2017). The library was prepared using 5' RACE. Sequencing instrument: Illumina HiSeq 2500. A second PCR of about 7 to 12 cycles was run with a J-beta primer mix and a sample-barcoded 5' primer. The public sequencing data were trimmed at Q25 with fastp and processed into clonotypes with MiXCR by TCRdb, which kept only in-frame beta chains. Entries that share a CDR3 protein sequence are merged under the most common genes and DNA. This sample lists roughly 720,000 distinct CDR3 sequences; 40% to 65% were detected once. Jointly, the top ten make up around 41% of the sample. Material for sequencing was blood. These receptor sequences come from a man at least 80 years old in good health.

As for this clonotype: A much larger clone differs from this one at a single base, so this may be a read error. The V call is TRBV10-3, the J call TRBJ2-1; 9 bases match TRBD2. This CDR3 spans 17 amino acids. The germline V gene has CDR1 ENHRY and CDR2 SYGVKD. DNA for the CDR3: TGTGCCTTCAGTGAGTCGGGCGGGAGGGCGAACTACAATGAGCAGTTCTTC. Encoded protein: CAFSESGGRANYNEQFF.

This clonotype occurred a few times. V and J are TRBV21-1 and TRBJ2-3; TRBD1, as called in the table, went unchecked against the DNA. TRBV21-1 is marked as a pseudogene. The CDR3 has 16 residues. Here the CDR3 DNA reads TGTGCCAGCAGCACAACCGGGACGGTGAGCACAGATACGCAGTATTTT. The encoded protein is CASSTTGTVSTDTQYF.

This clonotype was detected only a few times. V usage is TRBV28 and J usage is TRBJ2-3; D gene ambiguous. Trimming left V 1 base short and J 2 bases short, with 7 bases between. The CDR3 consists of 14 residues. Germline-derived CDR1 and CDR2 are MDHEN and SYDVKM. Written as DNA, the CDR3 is TGTGCCAGCAGTTTATATAGATCCACAGATACGCAGTATTTT. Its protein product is CASSLYRSTDTQYF.

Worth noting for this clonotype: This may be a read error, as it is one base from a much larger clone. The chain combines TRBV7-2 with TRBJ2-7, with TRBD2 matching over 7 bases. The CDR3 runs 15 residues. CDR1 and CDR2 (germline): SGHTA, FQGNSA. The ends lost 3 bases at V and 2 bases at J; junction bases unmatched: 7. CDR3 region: CASSFISGLPYEQYF. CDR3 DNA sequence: TGTGCCAGCAGCTTTATTAGCGGGCTCCCCTACGAGCAGTACTTC.

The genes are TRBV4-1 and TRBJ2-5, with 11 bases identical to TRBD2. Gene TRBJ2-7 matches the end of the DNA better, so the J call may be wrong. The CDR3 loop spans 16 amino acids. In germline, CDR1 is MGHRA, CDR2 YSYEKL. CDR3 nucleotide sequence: TGCGCCAGCAGCCAAGACACTAGCGGGAGATACTACGAGCAGTACTTC. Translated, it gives CASSQDTSGRYYEQYF.

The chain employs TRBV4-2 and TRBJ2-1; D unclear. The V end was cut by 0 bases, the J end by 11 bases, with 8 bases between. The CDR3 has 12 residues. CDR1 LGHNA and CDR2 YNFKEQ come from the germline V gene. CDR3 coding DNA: TGTGCCAGCAGCCAAGATCCTCGAAAGCAGTTCTTC. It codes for CASSQDPRKQFF.

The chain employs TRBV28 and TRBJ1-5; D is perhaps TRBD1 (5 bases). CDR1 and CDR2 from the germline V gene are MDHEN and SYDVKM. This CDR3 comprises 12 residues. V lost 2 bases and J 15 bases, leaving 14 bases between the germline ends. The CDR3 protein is CASSLRAAGSHF. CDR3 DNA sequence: TGTGCCAGCAGTTTAAGGGCCGCAGGGTCGCATTTT. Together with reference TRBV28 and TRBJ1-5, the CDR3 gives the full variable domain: DVKVTQSSRYLVKRTGEKVFLECVQDMDHENMFWYRQDPGLGLRLIYFSYDVKMKEKGDIPEGYSVSREKKERFSLILESASTNQTSMYLCASSLRAAGSHFGDGTRLSIL.

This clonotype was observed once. CDR3 amino acids: CSARDLGQGYQPQHF. In DNA form, the CDR3 reads TGCAGTGCTAGAGATTTGGGACAGGGCTATCAGCCCCAGCATTTT. The chain carries TRBV20-1 and TRBJ1-5; 9 nucleotides align to TRBD1. Germline loops: CDR1 DFQATT, CDR2 SNEGSKA (reference sequence). V dropped 0 bases and J dropped 5; count of bases not matched to a gene: 5. This CDR3 spans 15 amino acids.

CDR3 in amino acids: CASSPGLADPYEQYF. Written as DNA, the CDR3 is TGTGCCAGCAGCCCCGGACTAGCGGACCCCTACGAGCAGTACTTC. V and J are TRBV7-9 and TRBJ2-7, with 10 bases lining up with TRBD2. V shed 5 bases, J shed 2 bases, and the junction held 6 bases outside the gene matches. The CDR3 spans 15 residues. From germline, CDR1 is SEHNR and CDR2 FQNEAQ (reference sequence).

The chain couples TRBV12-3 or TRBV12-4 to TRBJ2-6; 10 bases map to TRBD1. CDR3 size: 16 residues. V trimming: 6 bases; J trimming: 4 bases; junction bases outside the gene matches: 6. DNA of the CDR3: TGTGCCAGCAGAAGACAGGGGGCGGTCGGGGCCAACGTCCTGACTTTC. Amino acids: CASRRQGAVGANVLTF.

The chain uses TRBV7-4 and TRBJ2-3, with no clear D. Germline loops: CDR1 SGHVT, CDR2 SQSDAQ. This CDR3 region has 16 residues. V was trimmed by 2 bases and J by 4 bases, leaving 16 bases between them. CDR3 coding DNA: TGTGCCAGCAGCTTACCGCGGCGCCCCCCACCAGATACGCAGTATTTT. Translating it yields CASSLPRRPPPDTQYF.